This paragraph covers one TCR beta chain sequence. The source of the sample is a study of blood T cell repertoires in COVID-19. Across the whole study: Both acute and convalescent COVID-19 samples were obtained from the United States, Italy and Spain.

Per the authors' pipeline: From reference gene primer amplification, estimates of nucleated cell counts were derived. Libraries were prepared by immunoSEQ multiplex PCR; TCRdb keeps only in-frame clonotypes and omits some of them. D and trimming were read from the DNA, whereas the V and J calls and clone size are those reported in that table. This sample has about 58,000 clones, with more than 85% found just once. This clonotype was obtained from a woman aged 70 to 79 with active COVID-19. Specimen: peripheral blood.

The CDR3 DNA reads as TGTGCCAGCAGTTTGGGGACAGACTATGGCTACACCTTC. Amino acids: CASSLGTDYGYTF. This sequence joins TRBV12-3 or TRBV12-4 and TRBJ1-2; TRBD1 aligns across 7 bases. This CDR3 is built from 13 residues. V gave up 3 bases and J gave up 3 bases; unmatched junction bases: 1.